This T cell receptor beta chain was captured by sequencing in a study of identical twins (dated by TCRdb to about 2016). With respect to the entire study: To test whether fetal clonotypes persist, the study used deep sequencing on TCR alpha and beta repertoires from monozygotic twins, unrelated adults of various ages, and cord blood. Replicate twin experiments were performed at different times using different library preparation protocols to rule out contamination.

What the research found in general, with its limitations: In beta out-of-frame sequences, excess twin sharing was weaker, because having fewer shared sequences lowered the signal-to-noise ratio. Invariant T cells such as MAIT and iNKT could partly confound zero-insertion analyses, though diverse VJ usage argued against this for most clonotypes. Compared with coincidental sharing between unrelated individuals, out-of-frame TCR alpha sequences shared between twins showed an excess of sequences with low generation probability. Fewer insertions were carried by abundant cord blood beta clonotypes; a weaker similar trend was observed in young adult naive repertoires, while no such trend was observed in memory repertoires. Because the same donors could not be followed over many years, the conclusions relied on cross-sectional statistical analysis. Out-of-frame TCR alpha sharing in monozygotic twins was systematically underestimated by recombination models, whereas sharing between unrelated individuals was in agreement with the recombination models.

Every donor in the study was a healthy Caucasian. The twin cohort consisted of three pairs of female monozygotic twins, all aged roughly 18 to 29 years. Peripheral blood mononuclear cells were used as the source from which RNA for TCR libraries was isolated. Library prep was done by 5' RACE. TCRdb shows the sequencer as Illumina HiSeq 2000. Template switching introduced a universal primer binding site; the final cDNA contained a unique molecular identifier, enabling accurate counting of TCR cDNA molecules. Specific primers in the conserved constant-segment region were used to synthesize first-strand cDNA for the TCR alpha and beta chains. To control for contamination, every cDNA library carried two barcodes: a SMART-Mk sample barcode plus Illumina barcodes. TruSeq adapter sequences and Illumina sample barcodes were added in two successive PCR steps. The Illumina HiSeq platform was used with custom primers to sequence TCR alpha and beta cDNA libraries. The original pipeline was this. MiGEC was used to process raw reads and extract unique molecular identifiers, and MiXCR was used to find CDR3 positions. For each individual, recombination models were inferred using an EM algorithm with the repgenHMM and IGoR tools. Shared clonotypes were analyzed with the tcR package in R, and sharing was normalized by the product of cloneset sizes. To study raw recombination without the effects of thymic and clonal selection, out-of-frame nonproductive sequences were analyzed. Using fastp trimming at Q25 and MiXCR clonotype assembly, TCRdb reanalyzed the public sequencing data and kept in-frame beta chains. Each CDR3 protein gets just one entry, which takes the most common genes and DNA from the rows behind it. None of the V and J calls come from the authors' own analysis; TCRdb made them. Here the sample has 450,000 to 650,000 distinct CDR3 sequences; more than 9% occur a single time. The ten largest clones take up 2.5% to 3.5% of the sample.

At the junction V is shortened by 6 bases and J by 6 bases, with 12 bases in between. Spanning cysteine to phenylalanine, the CDR3 consists of 13 amino acids. Here the CDR3 DNA is all that survives: 39 bases in frame from base 1. This clonotype was seen many times. The specificity of this receptor is unknown. No quality values exist for individual bases; no much larger clone is one base distant. This sample was shared with a second study, whose subject was yellow fever vaccine responses in identical twins. The second investigation adds: The T cell response to vaccination in identical twins was reported by the authors to appear partly convergent and partly personalized. In the study, vaccine-responding T cell clones were precisely tracked in identical twins.

The TCR sequence derives from a woman aged 18-29 years in good health. Sequencing was performed on PBMCs. The chain joins TRBV12-3 or TRBV12-4 to TRBJ2-1; 5 matching bases give a weak D call of TRBD2. The CDR3 is CASSLGEFNEQFF. The DNA is TGTGCCAGCAGCCTCGGGGAATTCAATGAGCAGTTCTTC.